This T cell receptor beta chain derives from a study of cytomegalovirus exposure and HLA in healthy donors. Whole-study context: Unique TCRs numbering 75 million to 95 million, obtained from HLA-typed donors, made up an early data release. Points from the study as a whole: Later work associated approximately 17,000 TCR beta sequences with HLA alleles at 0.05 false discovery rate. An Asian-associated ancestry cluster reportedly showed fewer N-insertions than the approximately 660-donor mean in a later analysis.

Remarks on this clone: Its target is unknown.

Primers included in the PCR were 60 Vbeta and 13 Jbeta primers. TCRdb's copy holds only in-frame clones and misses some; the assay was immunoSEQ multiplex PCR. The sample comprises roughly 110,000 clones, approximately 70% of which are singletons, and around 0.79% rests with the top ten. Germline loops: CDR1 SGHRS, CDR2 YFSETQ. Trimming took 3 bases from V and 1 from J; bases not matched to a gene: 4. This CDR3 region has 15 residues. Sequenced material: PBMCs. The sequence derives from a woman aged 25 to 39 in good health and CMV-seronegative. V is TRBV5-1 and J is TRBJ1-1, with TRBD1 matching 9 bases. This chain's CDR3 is CASSSRGQGNTEAFF. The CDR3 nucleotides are TGCGCCAGCAGCTCAAGGGGACAGGGGAACACTGAAGCTTTCTTT.